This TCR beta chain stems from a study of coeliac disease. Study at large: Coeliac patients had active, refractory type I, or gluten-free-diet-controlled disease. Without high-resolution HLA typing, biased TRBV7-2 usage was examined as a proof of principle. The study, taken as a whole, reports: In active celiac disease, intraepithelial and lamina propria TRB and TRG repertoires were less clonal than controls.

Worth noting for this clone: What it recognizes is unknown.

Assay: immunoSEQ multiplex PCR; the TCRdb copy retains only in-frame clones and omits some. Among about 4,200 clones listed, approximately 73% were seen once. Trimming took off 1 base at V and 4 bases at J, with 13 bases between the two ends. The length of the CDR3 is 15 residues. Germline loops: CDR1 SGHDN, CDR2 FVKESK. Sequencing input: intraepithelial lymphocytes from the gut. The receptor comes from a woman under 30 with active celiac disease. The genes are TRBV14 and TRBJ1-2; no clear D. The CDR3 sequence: CASSQVRSEPYGYTF. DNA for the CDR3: TGTGCCAGCAGCCAAGTAAGGAGCGAGCCCTATGGCTACACCTTC.